The clone carrying this T cell receptor (beta chain) was detected a few times. The antigen is unknown. This sample is part of a study of CD8 T cells in ankylosing spondylitis. CDR3 length: 15 amino acids. Germline CDR1 reads LGHNT; CDR2 reads FRNRAP. Trimming cost V 5 bases and J 0 bases, with 11 bases left between them. As the method for making TCR beta libraries, quantitative 5'-RACE with molecular barcodes was used. TCRdb recomputed calls from the 5' RACE reads with MiXCR, one row per CDR3 protein. Here the sample spans about 450,000 distinct CDR3 sequences, 20% to 30% being singletons. General study findings and limits: Among TCR beta sequences, a motif of several highly homologous variants appeared characteristic of ankylosing spondylitis blood. In peripheral blood, disease-linked CD8+ clones occurred at relatively low frequencies. Researchers reportedly found disease-linked clones significantly enriched in matched ankylosing spondylitis synovial fluid. Some of these motif variants have turned up before, in reports on reactive arthritis synovial fluid and blood.

This clonotype originated in a male donor with ankylosing spondylitis. The chain carries TRBV12-5 and TRBJ2-4, with TRBD1 as a possible D gene (5 bases). The sample comprised blood, either unsorted or a sorted T cell fraction (not recorded which). The CDR3 coding sequence is TGTGCTAGTGGTAAGGGGCAACTAGCCAAAAACATTCAGTACTTC. It specifies CASGKGQLAKNIQYF. Looking up the rest from reference TRBV12-5 and TRBJ2-4 gives the full variable domain: DARVTQTPRHKVTEMGQEVTMRCQPILGHNTVFWYRQTMMQGLELLAYFRNRAPLDDSGMPKDRFSAEMPDATLATLKIQPSEPRDSAVYFCASGKGQLAKNIQYFGAGTRLSVL.